Each of the 29 T cell receptor beta chains below was sequenced from the same sample in a study of blood T cell repertoires in COVID-19. The table came from immunoSEQ multiplex PCR; TCRdb's copy has only in-frame clones and leaves some out. The table lists over 100,000 clones, approximately 80% of them singletons. The source material was peripheral blood. The receptors derive from a woman in her 70s with acute or convalescent COVID-19.

This clone was counted only a few times. The chain is built from TRBV13 and TRBJ2-5; 9 nucleotides align to TRBD1. The germline CDR1 and CDR2 sequences are PRHDT and FYEKMQ (reference sequence). This CDR3 contains 16 residues. Trimming cost V 5 bases and J 5 bases; bases outside gene matches: 12. CDR3 amino acids: CASSLPWGTGQETQYF. CDR3 DNA: TGTGCCAGCAGCCTTCCTTGGGGGACAGGGCAGGAGACCCAGTACTTC.

This clone was recorded once. The chain combines TRBV11-2 with TRBJ2-5; 12 bases are a match to TRBD2. This CDR3 region has 16 residues. Trimming removed 1 base from V and 2 bases from J; junction bases left unmatched: 2. CDR1 and CDR2 (germline): SGHAT, FQNNGV. CDR3 DNA sequence: TGTGCCAGCAGCTTAGGGACTAGCGGGGAGCAAGAGACCCAGTACTTC. It encodes CASSLGTSGEQETQYF.

A few counts support this clone. V usage is TRBV3-1 (or the pseudogene TRBV3-2) and J usage is TRBJ1-5, with D tentatively TRBD1 (6 bases). CDR3 length equals 16 residues. Between the trimmed V and J ends, which lost 0 bases and 2 bases, there was a span of 11 bases. CDR1 is LGHDT and CDR2 is YNNKEL in the germline V gene (reference sequence). The CDR3 DNA is TGTGCCAGCAGCCAAGAAGGGGGGGGTCGCAATCAGCCCCAGCATTTT. This encodes CASSQEGGGRNQPQHF.

This sequence joins TRBV9 and TRBJ2-3, with TRBD2 identical over 7 bases. The CDR3 runs 17 residues. J was trimmed by 2 bases and V by 0 bases; bases with no gene match: 9. Germline assignment: CDR1 SGDLS and CDR2 YYNGEE. The CDR3 DNA reads TGTGCCAGCAGCGTAGGATTAAGCGGGAAGACCACAGATACGCAGTATTTT. This codes for CASSVGLSGKTTDTQYF.

The rearrangement joins TRBV24-1 to TRBJ2-5; D perhaps matches TRBD1 (5 bases). Germline lookup yields CDR1 KGHDR and CDR2 SFDVKD. The ends were cut back, 3 bases at V and 2 bases at J, with 15 bases in the middle. CDR3 size: 16 residues. The DNA for the CDR3 is TGTGCCACCAGTGATCGACGACAGATCTCTCAAGAGACCCAGTACTTC. This translates into CATSDRRQISQETQYF.

The chain links TRBV7-9 to TRBJ2-1, with 9 bases aligning to TRBD1. Unmatched junction bases numbered 4, after V lost 5 bases and J lost 8 bases. Germline lookup yields CDR1 SEHNR and CDR2 FQNEAQ (reference sequence). The CDR3 consists of 13 residues. DNA for the CDR3: TGTGCCAGCAGCGAAAACAGGGGGCATGAGCAGTTCTTC. This translates into CASSENRGHEQFF.

This chain joins TRBV3-1 (or the pseudogene TRBV3-2) and TRBJ1-3, with D possibly matching TRBD1 (5 bases). CDR1 LGHDT and CDR2 YNNKEL come from the germline V gene (reference sequence). The CDR3 totals 15 residues. V was shortened by 1 base and J by 3 bases, with 10 bases between the two germline ends. This CDR3 reads CASSQVGGGGNTIYF. The CDR3, as DNA: TGTGCCAGCAGCCAAGTGGGGGGGGGTGGAAACACCATATATTTT.

This chain joins TRBV16 and TRBJ1-5; no firm D call. This CDR3 contains 15 residues. The V end was cut by 0 bases, the J end by 7 bases, with 13 bases between. The V gene's germline CDR1 is KGHSY and CDR2 FQNENV. CDR3 in DNA: TGTGCCAGCAGCCAATCGGCGAGTCCCGGGCAGCCCCAGCATTTT. As protein: CASSQSASPGQPQHF.

V and J are TRBV11-3 and TRBJ2-2; 7 bases fit TRBD1. V was pared by 6 bases and J by 2 bases, with 6 bases of the junction left unmatched. CDR1 SGHNT and CDR2 YENEEA come from the germline V gene. This CDR3 contains 15 residues. The CDR3 region is CASRVGTANTGELFF. Here the CDR3 DNA reads TGTGCCAGCAGAGTGGGGACAGCTAACACCGGGGAGCTGTTTTTT.

The V and J genes are TRBV5-1 and TRBJ2-5; D is undetermined. Germline CDR1 reads SGHRS; CDR2 reads YFSETQ. This CDR3 has 12 residues. V was clipped by 5 bases and J by 0 bases, with 5 bases between them. The CDR3 protein is CASRQDQETQYF. The CDR3 coding sequence is TGCGCCAGCAGGCAGGACCAAGAGACCCAGTACTTC.

This chain joins TRBV4-3 and TRBJ2-3; 7 positions agree with TRBD1. Per the germline V gene, CDR1 is LGHNA and CDR2 is YSLEER. Trimming removed 3 bases from V and 0 bases from J; junction bases left unmatched: 3. CDR3 length: 15 amino acids. The CDR3 region is CASSHDRASTDTQYF. The CDR3 coding sequence is TGCGCCAGCAGCCACGACAGGGCTAGCACAGATACGCAGTATTTT.

DNA for the CDR3: TGTGCCAGCAGCCAGGCCGGGACAGGGGGACTTCAGCCCCAGCATTTT. Its protein is CASSQAGTGGLQPQHF. The rearrangement joins TRBV3-1 (or the pseudogene TRBV3-2) to TRBJ1-5, with 11 positions matching TRBD1. The junction had 7 bases not matched to a gene; V was cut back by 3 bases and J by 6 bases. This CDR3 is 16 amino acids long. The germline gives CDR1 LGHDT, CDR2 YNNKEL (reference sequence).

This clone was seen more than once but under ten times. The chain employs TRBV5-8 and TRBJ1-5; 10 nucleotides match TRBD1. Looked up from germline, CDR1 is SGHTS and CDR2 is YDEGEE. Trimming removed 4 bases from V and 4 bases from J; junction bases left unmatched: 2. The CDR3 is 14 residues long. Here the CDR3 DNA reads TGTGCCAGCAGCCGGACAGGGGGTAATCAGCCCCAGCATTTT. This encodes CASSRTGGNQPQHF. The variable domain in full, completed from reference TRBV5-8 and TRBJ1-5, reads EAGVTQSPTHLIKTRGQQATLRCSPISGHTSVYWYQQALGLGLQFLLWYDEGEERNRGNFPPRFSGRQFPNYSSELNVNALELEDSALYLCASSRTGGNQPQHFGDGTRLSIL.

The chain uses TRBV5-1 and TRBJ2-3, with D perhaps matching TRBD2 (5 bases). V lost 3 bases and J lost 0, with 8 bases in between. Looked up from germline, CDR1 is SGHRS and CDR2 is YFSETQ. The CDR3 runs to 14 residues. CDR3 sequence (DNA): TGCGCCAGCAGCTCGGGATTCAGCACAGATACGCAGTATTTT. Translation: CASSSGFSTDTQYF.

This clone was found a few times. J is TRBJ2-7 and V is TRBV5-1; the match to TRBD1 covers 8 bases. This CDR3 is built from 17 residues. J lost 1 base, V lost 4 bases, and 13 bases had no gene match. Germline V gives CDR1 SGHRS, CDR2 YFSETQ. The CDR3 loop reads CASSRDQGARVSYEQYF. In DNA form, the CDR3 reads TGCGCCAGCAGCCGAGATCAGGGGGCGCGAGTGTCCTACGAGCAGTACTTC. Full variable domain (rest looked up from reference TRBV5-1 and TRBJ2-7): KAGVTQTPRYLIKTRGQQVTLSCSPISGHRSVSWYQQTPGQGLQFLFEYFSETQRNKGNFPGRFSGRQFSNSRSEMNVSTLELGDSALYLCASSRDQGARVSYEQYFGPGTRLTVT.

The chain joins TRBV11-3 to TRBJ2-1; the match to TRBD2 covers 9 bases. Germline CDR1 reads SGHNT; CDR2 reads YENEEA. This CDR3 has 16 residues. The V and J ends lost 0 bases and 7 bases, in that order; junction bases with no gene match: 7. CDR3 DNA sequence: TGTGCCAGCAGCTTAGAATCACGCGGGGGGGCGAATGAGCAGTTCTTC. Its translation is CASSLESRGGANEQFF.

V and J are TRBV25-1 and TRBJ1-1; D might be TRBD1 (6 bases). Trimming removed 5 bases from V and 0 bases from J, with 10 bases in between. The CDR3 is made up of 14 amino acids. Germline-derived CDR1 and CDR2 are MGHDK and SYGVNS. The CDR3 DNA sequence: TGTGCCAGCAGTCGCGCAGGGGTGAACACTGAAGCTTTCTTT. As protein: CASSRAGVNTEAFF.

The chain's CDR3 is CAWYRGRNTEAFF. Written as DNA, the CDR3 is TGTGCCTGGTACAGGGGTCGCAACACTGAAGCTTTCTTT. The chain joins TRBV30 to TRBJ1-1; 7 bases fit TRBD1. The CDR3 length is 13 residues. Germline CDR1 reads GTSNPN; CDR2 reads SVGIG (reference sequence). Losses at the gene ends were 5 bases for V and 2 bases for J; bases not matched to a gene: 5.

This clone was detected once. The V and J genes are TRBV5-1 and TRBJ1-1; 9 bases align to TRBD1. Losses at the gene ends were 5 bases for V and 0 bases for J; bases not matched to a gene: 5. Germline-derived CDR1 and CDR2 are SGHRS and YFSETQ. The CDR3 runs to 15 residues. The CDR3 spells CASRGQGPMNTEAFF. CDR3 DNA: TGCGCCAGCAGGGGACAGGGCCCTATGAACACTGAAGCTTTCTTT.

CDR3 region: CASSPPDRGSNEKLFF. The DNA for the CDR3 is TGTGCCAGCTCACCACCCGACAGGGGTTCTAATGAAAAACTGTTTTTT. This chain links TRBV18 with TRBJ1-4, with 8 bases lining up with TRBD1. V was clipped by 0 bases and J by 3 bases; unmatched bases: 3. This CDR3 is built from 16 residues. CDR1 is KGHSH and CDR2 is LQKENI in the germline V gene.

The rearrangement uses TRBV6-6 and TRBJ2-3; unclear D gene. CDR3 length: 12 residues. Between the trimmed V and J ends, which lost 6 bases and 1 base, there was a span of 5 bases. CDR1 and CDR2 (germline): MNHNY, SVGAGI (reference sequence). Here the CDR3 reads CASRAGTDTQYF. The CDR3 region has the DNA TGTGCCAGCAGGGCCGGCACAGATACGCAGTATTTT.

In its sample, this clone was seen once. The chain combines TRBV15 with TRBJ2-1, with 7 bases lining up with TRBD2. V gave up 1 base and J gave up 0 bases; unmatched junction bases: 0. The CDR3 totals 15 residues. Germline V gene data show CDR1 as LNHNV and CDR2 as YYDKDF (reference sequence). The CDR3 nucleotides read TGTGCCACCAGCAGAGCGGGGGGCTCCTACAATGAGCAGTTCTTC. Encoded protein: CATSRAGGSYNEQFF.

J is TRBJ2-5 and V is TRBV5-4; TRBD2 matches at 13 bases. V was pared by 5 bases and J by 4 bases, with 5 bases of the junction left unmatched. Germline V gene sequence: CDR1 SGHNT, CDR2 YYREEE (reference sequence). The CDR3 runs to 15 residues. CDR3 loop: CASRPGTSGAETQYF. The CDR3, as DNA: TGTGCCAGCAGACCAGGGACTAGCGGGGCAGAGACCCAGTACTTC. The full variable domain, completed using reference TRBV5-4 and TRBJ2-5, is ETGVTQSPTHLIKTRGQQVTLRCSSQSGHNTVSWYQQALGQGPQFIFQYYREEENGRGNFPPRFSGLQFPNYSSELNVNALELDDSALYLCASRPGTSGAETQYFGPGTRLLVL.

Of note for this clone: The sample holds other DNA sequences that translate to the same CDR3. The chain uses TRBV10-1 and TRBJ2-2, with no clear D. Trimming left V 8 bases short and J 5 bases short, with 9 bases between. The germline V gene has CDR1 WNHNN and CDR2 SYGVQD (reference sequence). This CDR3 comprises 12 residues. CDR3 protein: CASSLGTGELFF. In DNA form, the CDR3 reads TGCGCCAGCTCGCTCGGGACCGGGGAGCTGTTTTTT.

This chain links TRBV5-1 with TRBJ1-1; 10 bases match TRBD1. Germline trimming cut 4 bases from V and 4 bases from J; bases unmatched to any gene: 4. The CDR3 has 14 residues. The germline gives CDR1 SGHRS, CDR2 YFSETQ. The CDR3 is CASSLRTGGTEAFF. The CDR3 nucleotides read TGCGCCAGCAGCCTAAGGACAGGGGGCACTGAAGCTTTCTTT.

V gene TRBV5-4 combines with J gene TRBJ1-3, with D possibly matching TRBD1 (6 bases). The CDR3 is 14 amino acids. Germline V gives CDR1 SGHNT, CDR2 YYREEE (reference sequence). V lost 1 base and J lost 9, with 14 bases in between. DNA for the CDR3: TGTGCCAGCAGCTTGTCCCGGGACATCGGCACCATATATTTT. As protein: CASSLSRDIGTIYF.

The CDR3 region has the DNA TGTGCCAGCAGCCAAGAATTAGGCGGGGGGGCCAATGAGCAGTTCTTC. Protein product: CASSQELGGGANEQFF. This chain connects TRBV4-2 to TRBJ2-1; 9 positions match TRBD2. Unmatched junction bases numbered 6, after V lost 0 bases and J lost 6 bases. Germline CDR1 reads LGHNA; CDR2 reads YNFKEQ. The CDR3 covers 16 residues.

The gene calls are TRBV19 and TRBJ2-1; 7 bases align to TRBD1. The CDR3 contains 13 residues. The germline gives CDR1 LNHDA, CDR2 SQIVND (reference sequence). With V trimmed by 5 bases and J by 6 bases, 4 bases remained unmatched. CDR3 loop: CASSPDRANEQFF. CDR3 DNA: TGTGCCAGTAGTCCCGACAGGGCCAATGAGCAGTTCTTC.

This chain connects TRBV27 to TRBJ2-3; 11 bases are shared with TRBD2. V shed 4 bases, J shed 8 bases, and the junction held 5 bases outside the gene matches. The germline CDR1 and CDR2 sequences are MNHEY and SMNVEV (reference sequence). This CDR3 has 14 amino acids. The CDR3 DNA reads TGTGCCAGCAGTTCGAGACTAGCGGGGTTTACGCAGTATTTT. It yields the protein CASSSRLAGFTQYF.